Each of the 13 T cell receptor beta chains below was sequenced from the same sample in a study of control samples from healthy donors and cancer patients. Profiled with immunoSEQ multiplex PCR; TCRdb holds only in-frame clones, not every one. The table lists under 70,000 clones, about 90% of them singletons. Material for sequencing was PBMCs. The receptors here all came from a man aged 60 to 69 with head and neck cancer.

The CDR3 here is CASGRDEQYF. The CDR3 DNA is TGTGCCAGCGGTAGGGACGAGCAGTACTTC. This chain links TRBV3-1 (or the pseudogene TRBV3-2) with TRBJ2-7; the D is unclear. This CDR3 comprises 10 residues. The V gene lost 8 bases and the J gene lost 5 bases, with 7 bases spanning the gap. The germline V gene encodes CDR1 LGHDT and CDR2 YNNKEL (reference sequence).

The V gene is TRBV3-1 (or the pseudogene TRBV3-2), the J gene TRBJ1-2; 7 nucleotides agree with TRBD1. Unmatched junction bases numbered 13, after V lost 3 bases and J lost 6 bases. This CDR3 comprises 16 residues. Germline CDR1 LGHDT, CDR2 YNNKEL (reference sequence). CDR3 protein: CASSHHDRAPSNGYTF. CDR3 sequence (DNA): TGTGCCAGCAGCCATCATGACAGGGCCCCCTCTAATGGCTACACCTTC.

Only one count was recorded for this clone. Germline and junction disagree at one end, which may indicate a read error. In the same sample, other DNA sequences code for this CDR3. For the CDR3, the DNA is TGTGCCAGTAGTTTTCCTCTGTCAAAGGCTGGAAACACCATATATTTT. It translates to CASSFPLSKAGNTIYF. The chain combines TRBV28 with TRBJ1-3; D is unresolved. The germline V gene has CDR1 MDHEN and CDR2 SYDVKM. The CDR3 loop spans 16 amino acids. Drawing the rest from reference TRBV28 and TRBJ1-3, the complete variable domain is DVKVTQSSRYLVKRTGEKVFLECVQDMDHENMFWYRQDPGLGLRLIYFSYDVKMKEKGDIPEGYSVSREKKERFSLILESASTNQTSMYLCASSFPLSKAGNTIYFGEGSWLTVV.

This sequence joins TRBV2 and TRBJ1-5; no firm D call. Germline CDR1 reads SNHLY; CDR2 reads FYNNEI. The CDR3 has 14 amino acids. Trimming stripped 4 bases from V and 2 bases from J, with 9 bases between. In DNA, the CDR3 is TGTGCCAGCAGTGCTGGACTGGGCAATCAGCCCCAGCATTTT. This encodes CASSAGLGNQPQHF.

The gene calls are TRBV6-5 and TRBJ2-3; 10 positions agree with TRBD1. J was trimmed by 4 bases and V by 6 bases; bases with no gene match: 7. Germline assignment: CDR1 MNHEY and CDR2 SVGAGI. The CDR3 runs to 15 residues. CDR3 sequence reads: CASRMTGGAADTQYF. Written as DNA, the CDR3 is TGTGCCAGCAGGATGACAGGGGGCGCTGCAGATACGCAGTATTTT.

The rearrangement joins TRBV28 to TRBJ1-1, with D tentatively TRBD1 (5 bases). Trimming left V 3 bases short and J 5 bases short, with 13 bases between. The germline gives CDR1 MDHEN, CDR2 SYDVKM. This CDR3 contains 14 residues. The CDR3 here is CASSFLPGGTEAFF. The CDR3 coding sequence is TGTGCCAGCAGTTTTCTTCCTGGGGGAACTGAAGCTTTCTTT.

The chain links TRBV6-5 to TRBJ1-3; D gene uncertain. This CDR3 has 15 residues. Trimming left V 6 bases short and J 0 bases short, with 12 bases between. Germline V gene lookup returns CDR1 MNHEY and CDR2 SVGAGI. This chain's CDR3 is CASRGMTSSGNTIYF. The CDR3 coding sequence is TGTGCCAGCAGGGGTATGACATCCTCTGGAAACACCATATATTTT.

V usage is TRBV3-1 (or the pseudogene TRBV3-2) and J usage is TRBJ1-4; TRBD1 agrees at 8 bases. CDR3 length: 15 amino acids. The V segment lost 3 bases and the J segment 7 bases; nucleotides outside the gene matches: 7. Germline V gene data show CDR1 as LGHDT and CDR2 as YNNKEL (reference sequence). The CDR3 region has the DNA TGTGCCAGCAGCCAGCAGACAGGGGTGGCTGAAAAACTGTTTTTT. Its translation: CASSQQTGVAEKLFF.

The chain joins TRBV2 to TRBJ2-5; 8 bases align to TRBD1. The CDR3 is 12 amino acids. V shed 9 bases and J 5 bases; nucleotides not matched to a gene: 5. The germline CDR1 and CDR2 sequences are SNHLY and FYNNEI. As DNA, the CDR3 is TGTGCCAGGAGGACAGGGAAGGAGACCCAGTACTTC. Encoded protein: CARRTGKETQYF.

CDR3 residues: CASSLGTQPKYTGELFF. CDR3 nucleotide sequence: TGTGCCAGCAGCCTCGGGACTCAACCAAAATACACCGGGGAGCTGTTTTTT. V usage is TRBV11-2 and J usage is TRBJ2-2, with a possible D match to TRBD2 (6 bases). Germline CDR1 and CDR2: SGHAT and FQNNGV. Trimming took 5 bases from V and 3 from J, leaving 19 bases between them. This CDR3 has 17 amino acids.

V usage is TRBV28 and J usage is TRBJ2-5, with TRBD1 matching over 8 bases. The CDR3 consists of 17 residues. The J segment lost 3 bases and the V segment lost 6 bases, leaving 15 bases of the junction unmatched. Germline CDR1 is MDHEN and CDR2 is SYDVKM. The CDR3 sequence is CASRDLDRGEKKETQYF. In DNA, the CDR3 is TGTGCCAGCAGAGACCTCGACAGGGGAGAAAAGAAAGAGACCCAGTACTTC.

The genes are TRBV5-1 and TRBJ2-1; 7 nucleotides agree with TRBD2. J lost 6 bases, V lost 4 bases, and 10 bases had no gene match. The V gene's germline CDR1 is SGHRS and CDR2 YFSETQ. There are 15 residues in the CDR3. The CDR3 sequence: CASSRGEYSGNEQFF. The CDR3 nucleotides are TGCGCCAGCAGCCGGGGGGAATACAGCGGCAATGAGCAGTTCTTC.

The V gene is TRBV6-6, the J gene TRBJ1-1; D is ambiguous. Trimming left V 2 bases short and J 1 base short, with 5 bases between. Germline assignment: CDR1 MNHNY and CDR2 SVGAGI (reference sequence). This CDR3 spans 13 amino acids. The CDR3 nucleotides are TGTGCCAGCAGTTACCACGGGAACACTGAAGCTTTCTTT. Translated, it gives CASSYHGNTEAFF.